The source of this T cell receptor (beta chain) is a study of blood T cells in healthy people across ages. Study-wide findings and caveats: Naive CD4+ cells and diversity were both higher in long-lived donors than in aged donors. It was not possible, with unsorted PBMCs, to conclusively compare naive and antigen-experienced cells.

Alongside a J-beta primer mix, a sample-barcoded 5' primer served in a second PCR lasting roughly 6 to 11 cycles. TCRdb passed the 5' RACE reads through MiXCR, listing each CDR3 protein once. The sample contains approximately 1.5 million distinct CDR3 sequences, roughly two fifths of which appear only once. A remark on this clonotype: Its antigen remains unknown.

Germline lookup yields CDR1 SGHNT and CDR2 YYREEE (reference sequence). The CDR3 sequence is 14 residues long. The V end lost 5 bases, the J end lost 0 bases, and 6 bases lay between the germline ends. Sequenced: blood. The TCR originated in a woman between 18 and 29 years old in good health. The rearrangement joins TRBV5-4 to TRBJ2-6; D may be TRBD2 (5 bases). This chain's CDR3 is CASREGSGANVLTF. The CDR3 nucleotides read TGTGCCAGCAGAGAGGGCTCTGGGGCCAACGTCCTGACTTTC.